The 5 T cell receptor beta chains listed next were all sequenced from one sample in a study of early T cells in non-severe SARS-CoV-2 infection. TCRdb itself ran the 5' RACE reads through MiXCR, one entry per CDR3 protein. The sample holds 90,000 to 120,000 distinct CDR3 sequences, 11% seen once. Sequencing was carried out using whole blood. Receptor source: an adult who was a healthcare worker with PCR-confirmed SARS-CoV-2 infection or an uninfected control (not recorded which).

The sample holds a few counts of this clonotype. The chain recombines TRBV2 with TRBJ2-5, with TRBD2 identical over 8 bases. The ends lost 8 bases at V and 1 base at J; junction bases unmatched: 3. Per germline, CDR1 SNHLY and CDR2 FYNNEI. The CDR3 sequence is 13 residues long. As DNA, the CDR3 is TGTGCCAGCCGAAGCGGGAGCCAAGAGACCCAGTACTTC. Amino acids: CASRSGSQETQYF.

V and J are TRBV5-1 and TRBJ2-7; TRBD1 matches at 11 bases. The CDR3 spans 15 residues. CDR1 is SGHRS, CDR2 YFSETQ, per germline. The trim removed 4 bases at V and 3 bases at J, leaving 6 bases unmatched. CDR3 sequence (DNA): TGCGCCAGCAGCCCGGACAGGGGGCTTCACTACGAGCAGTACTTC. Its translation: CASSPDRGLHYEQYF.

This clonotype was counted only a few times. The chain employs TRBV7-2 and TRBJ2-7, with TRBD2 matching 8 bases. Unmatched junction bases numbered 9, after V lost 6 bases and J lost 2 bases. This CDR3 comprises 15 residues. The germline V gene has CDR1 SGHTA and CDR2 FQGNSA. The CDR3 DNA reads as TGTGCCAGCAGTTCGGGACTAGGCCTTACCTACGAGCAGTACTTC. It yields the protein CASSSGLGLTYEQYF.

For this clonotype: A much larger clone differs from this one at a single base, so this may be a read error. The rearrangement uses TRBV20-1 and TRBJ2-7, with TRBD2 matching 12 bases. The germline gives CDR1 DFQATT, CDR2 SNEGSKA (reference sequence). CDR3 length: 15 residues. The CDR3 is CNARDWLAGGYEQYF. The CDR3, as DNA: TGCAATGCTAGAGATTGGCTAGCGGGAGGGTACGAGCAGTACTTC.

The DNA of the CDR3 is TGCAGTGCTAATATCCCCCCGAGCGACAGGTCAGATACGCAGTATTTT. Amino acids: CSANIPPSDRSDTQYF. The rearrangement joins TRBV20-1 to TRBJ2-3; a possible D gene is TRBD1 (6 bases). Germline CDR1 DFQATT, CDR2 SNEGSKA (reference sequence). Trimming shortened V by 4 bases and J by 4 bases, and 21 bases separated the two germline ends. The CDR3 spans 16 residues.